This T cell receptor beta chain was sequenced during a study of CDR3 diversity in severe acne. Via MiXCR, TCRdb re-called the PCR reads, giving one row per CDR3 protein. The sample comprises about 97,000 distinct CDR3 sequences, roughly half of which are singletons, and over 10% rests with the top ten. The CDR3 contains 15 residues. Germline lookup yields CDR1 SGHAT and CDR2 FQNNGV. The ends were cut back, 10 bases at V and 3 bases at J, with 19 bases in the middle. This chain uses TRBV11-2 with TRBJ2-1; perhaps TRBD1 as D (5 bases). The clonotype comes from a male donor with acne. The specimen sequenced was blood. The CDR3 nucleotides read TGTGCCATCCTCCCAGGGTATGCGCGCTACAATGAGCAGTTCTTC. It translates to CAILPGYARYNEQFF.